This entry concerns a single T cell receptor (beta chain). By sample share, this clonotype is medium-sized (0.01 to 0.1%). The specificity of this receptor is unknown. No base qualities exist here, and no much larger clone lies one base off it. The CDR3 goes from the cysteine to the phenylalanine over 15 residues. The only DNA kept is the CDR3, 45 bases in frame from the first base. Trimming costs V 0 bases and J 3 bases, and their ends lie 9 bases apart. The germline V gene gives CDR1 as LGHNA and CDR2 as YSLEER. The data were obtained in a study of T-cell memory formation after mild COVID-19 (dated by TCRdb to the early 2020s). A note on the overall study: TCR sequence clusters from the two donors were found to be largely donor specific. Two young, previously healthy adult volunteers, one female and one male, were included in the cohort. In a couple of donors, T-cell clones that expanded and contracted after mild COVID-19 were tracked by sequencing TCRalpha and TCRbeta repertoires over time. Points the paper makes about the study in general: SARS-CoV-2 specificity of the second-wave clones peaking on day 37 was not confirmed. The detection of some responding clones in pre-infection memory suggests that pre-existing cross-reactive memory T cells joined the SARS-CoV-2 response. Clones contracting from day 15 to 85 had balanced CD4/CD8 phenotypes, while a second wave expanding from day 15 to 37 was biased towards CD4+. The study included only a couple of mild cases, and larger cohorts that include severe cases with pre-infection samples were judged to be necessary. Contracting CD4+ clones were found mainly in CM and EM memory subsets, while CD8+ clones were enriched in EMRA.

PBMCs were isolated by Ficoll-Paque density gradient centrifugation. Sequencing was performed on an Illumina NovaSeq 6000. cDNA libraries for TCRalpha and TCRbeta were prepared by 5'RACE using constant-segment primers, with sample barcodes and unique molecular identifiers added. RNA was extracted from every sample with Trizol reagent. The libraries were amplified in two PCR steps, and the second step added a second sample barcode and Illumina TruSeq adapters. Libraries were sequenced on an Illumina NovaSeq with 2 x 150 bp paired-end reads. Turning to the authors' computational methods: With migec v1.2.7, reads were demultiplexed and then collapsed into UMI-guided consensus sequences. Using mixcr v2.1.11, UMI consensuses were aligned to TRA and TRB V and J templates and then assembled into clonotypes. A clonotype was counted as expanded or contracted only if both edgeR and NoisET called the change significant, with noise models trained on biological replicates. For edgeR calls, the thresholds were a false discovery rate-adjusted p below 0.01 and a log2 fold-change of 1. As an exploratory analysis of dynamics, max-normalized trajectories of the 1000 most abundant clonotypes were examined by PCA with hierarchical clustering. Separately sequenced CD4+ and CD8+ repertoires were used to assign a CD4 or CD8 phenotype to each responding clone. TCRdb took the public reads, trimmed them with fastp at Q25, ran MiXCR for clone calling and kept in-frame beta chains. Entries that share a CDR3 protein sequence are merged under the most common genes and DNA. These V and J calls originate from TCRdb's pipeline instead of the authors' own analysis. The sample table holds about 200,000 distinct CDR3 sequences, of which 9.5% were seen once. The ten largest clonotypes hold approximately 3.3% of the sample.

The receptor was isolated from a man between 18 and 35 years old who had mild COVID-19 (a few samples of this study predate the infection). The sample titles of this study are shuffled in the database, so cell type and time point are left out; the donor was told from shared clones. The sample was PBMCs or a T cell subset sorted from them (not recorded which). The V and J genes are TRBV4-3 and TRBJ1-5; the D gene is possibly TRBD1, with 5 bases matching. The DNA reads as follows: TGCGCCAGCAGCCAAGACTGGGGGGACAATCAGCCCCAGCATTTT. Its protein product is CASSQDWGDNQPQHF.